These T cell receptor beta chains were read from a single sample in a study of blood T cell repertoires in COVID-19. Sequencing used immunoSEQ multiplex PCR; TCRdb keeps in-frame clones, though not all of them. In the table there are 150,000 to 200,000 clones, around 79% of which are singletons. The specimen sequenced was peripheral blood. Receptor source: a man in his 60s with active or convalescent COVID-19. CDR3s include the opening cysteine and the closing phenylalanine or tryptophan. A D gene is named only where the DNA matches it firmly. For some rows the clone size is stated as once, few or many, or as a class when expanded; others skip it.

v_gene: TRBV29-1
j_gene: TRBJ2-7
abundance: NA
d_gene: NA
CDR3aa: CSVGVAATELNEQYF
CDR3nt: TGCAGCGTTGGAGTCGCAGCGACAGAACTAAACGAGCAGTACTTC

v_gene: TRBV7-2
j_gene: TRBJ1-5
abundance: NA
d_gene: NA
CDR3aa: CASSLSGLSNQPQHF
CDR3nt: TGTGCCAGCAGCTTATCAGGGCTTAGCAATCAGCCCCAGCATTTT

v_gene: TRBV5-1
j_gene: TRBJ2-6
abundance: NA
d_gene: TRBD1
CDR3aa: CASSSGQGTPSGANVLTF
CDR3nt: TGCGCCAGCAGCTCTGGACAGGGAACTCCATCTGGGGCCAACGTCCTGACTTTC

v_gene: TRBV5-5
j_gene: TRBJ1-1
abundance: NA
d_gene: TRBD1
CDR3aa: CASSLNPGGKAEAFF
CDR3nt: TGTGCCAGCAGCTTGAATCCAGGGGGTAAGGCTGAAGCTTTCTTT

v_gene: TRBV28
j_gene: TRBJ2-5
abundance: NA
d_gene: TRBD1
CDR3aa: CASRRWGGQGQETQYF
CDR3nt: TGTGCCAGCAGAAGATGGGGGGGACAGGGACAAGAGACCCAGTACTTC

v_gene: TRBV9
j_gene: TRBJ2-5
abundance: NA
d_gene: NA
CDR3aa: CASSVGTEGTQYF
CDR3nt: TGTGCCAGCAGCGTAGGGACAGAGGGGACCCAGTACTTC

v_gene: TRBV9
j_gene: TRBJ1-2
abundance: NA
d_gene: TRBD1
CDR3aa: CASSGQGAKGYTF
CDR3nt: TGTGCCAGCAGCGGACAGGGGGCGAAAGGCTACACCTTC

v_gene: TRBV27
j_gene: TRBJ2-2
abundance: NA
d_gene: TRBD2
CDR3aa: CASSWGGNTGELFF
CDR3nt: TGTGCCAGCAGTTGGGGGGGGAACACCGGGGAGCTGTTTTTT

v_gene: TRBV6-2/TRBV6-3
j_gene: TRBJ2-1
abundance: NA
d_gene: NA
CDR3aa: CASSTLGGNEQFF
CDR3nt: TGTGCCAGCAGCACCCTAGGGGGCAATGAGCAGTTCTTC

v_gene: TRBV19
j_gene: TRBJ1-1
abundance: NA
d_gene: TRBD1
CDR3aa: CASSIVGQGATEAFF
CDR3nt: TGTGCCAGTAGTATAGTAGGACAGGGGGCGACTGAAGCTTTCTTT

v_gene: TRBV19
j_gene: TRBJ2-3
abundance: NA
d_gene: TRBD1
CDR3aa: CASSRTGGWTDTQYF
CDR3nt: TGTGCCAGTAGTAGGACAGGGGGCTGGACAGATACGCAGTATTTT

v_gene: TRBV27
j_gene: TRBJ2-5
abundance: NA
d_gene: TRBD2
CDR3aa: CASSPKLAGIETQYF
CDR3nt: TGTGCCAGCAGCCCTAAACTAGCGGGGATCGAGACCCAGTACTTC

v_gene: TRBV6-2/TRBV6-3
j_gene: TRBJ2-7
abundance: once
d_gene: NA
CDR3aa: CASSYDYSSYEQYF
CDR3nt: TGTGCCAGCAGTTACGATTACAGCTCCTACGAGCAGTACTTC

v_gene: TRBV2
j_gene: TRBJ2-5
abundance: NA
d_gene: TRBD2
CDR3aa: CASRRSSGYQETQYF
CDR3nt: TGTGCCAGCAGACGTTCTAGCGGGTATCAAGAGACCCAGTACTTC

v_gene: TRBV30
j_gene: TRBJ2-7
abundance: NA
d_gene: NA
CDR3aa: CAWSRRTVGISYEQYF
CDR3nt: TGTGCCTGGAGTCGCCGGACAGTGGGGATCTCCTACGAGCAGTACTTC

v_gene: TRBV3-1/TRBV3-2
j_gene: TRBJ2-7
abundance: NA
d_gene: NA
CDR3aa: CASSQDRGREQYF
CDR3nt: TGTGCCAGCAGCCAAGACAGGGGACGCGAGCAGTACTTC

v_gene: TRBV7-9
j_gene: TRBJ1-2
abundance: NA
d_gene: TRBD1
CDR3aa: CASSSRQGGGYTF
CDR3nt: TGTGCCAGCAGCTCCAGACAGGGGGGTGGCTACACCTTC

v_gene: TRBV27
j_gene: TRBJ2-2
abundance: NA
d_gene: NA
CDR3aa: CASSRSGELFF
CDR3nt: TGTGCCAGCAGTCGGTCCGGGGAGCTGTTTTTT

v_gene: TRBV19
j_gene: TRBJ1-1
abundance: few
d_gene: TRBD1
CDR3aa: CASIPTGLGVEAFF
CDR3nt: TGTGCCAGTATTCCGACAGGGCTGGGAGTTGAAGCTTTCTTT

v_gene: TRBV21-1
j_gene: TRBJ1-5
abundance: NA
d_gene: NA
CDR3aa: CASSGPLKPNQPQHF
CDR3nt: TGTGCCAGCAGCGGTCCTTTAAAGCCAAATCAGCCCCAGCATTTT

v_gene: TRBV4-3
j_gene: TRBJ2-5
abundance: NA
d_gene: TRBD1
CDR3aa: CASSQALDRGRGETQYF
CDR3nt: TGCGCCAGCAGCCAGGCTTTGGACAGGGGGCGAGGCGAGACCCAGTACTTC

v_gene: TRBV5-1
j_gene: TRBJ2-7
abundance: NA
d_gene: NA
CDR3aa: CASSLASGVLWAEQYF
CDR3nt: TGCGCCAGCAGCTTGGCCTCGGGAGTCCTATGGGCCGAGCAGTACTTC

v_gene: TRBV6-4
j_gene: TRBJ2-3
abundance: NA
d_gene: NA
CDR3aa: CASSDSIGLAEVQYF
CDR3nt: TGTGCCAGCAGTGACTCGATTGGGTTAGCGGAGGTGCAGTATTTT

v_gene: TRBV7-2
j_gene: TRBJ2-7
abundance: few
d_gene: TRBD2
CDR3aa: CASSWGLAGAYTSYEQYF
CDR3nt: TGTGCCAGCAGCTGGGGACTAGCGGGAGCCTACACGTCCTACGAGCAGTACTTC

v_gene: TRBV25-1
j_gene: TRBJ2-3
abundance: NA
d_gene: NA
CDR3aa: CASRLLDTQYF
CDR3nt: TGTGCCAGCAGACTCCTGGATACGCAGTATTTT

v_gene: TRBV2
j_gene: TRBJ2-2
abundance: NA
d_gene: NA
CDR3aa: CASSEQYTGELFF
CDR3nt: TGTGCCAGCAGTGAACAGTACACCGGGGAGCTGTTTTTT

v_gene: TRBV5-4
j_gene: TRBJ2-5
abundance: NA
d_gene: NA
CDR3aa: CASTDSQETQYF
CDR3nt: TGTGCCAGCACCGACTCTCAAGAGACCCAGTACTTC

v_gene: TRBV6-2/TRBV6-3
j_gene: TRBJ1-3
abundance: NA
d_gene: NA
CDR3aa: CASSPLAVSSGNTIYF
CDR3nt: TGTGCCAGCAGTCCACTAGCCGTAAGCTCTGGAAACACCATATATTTT

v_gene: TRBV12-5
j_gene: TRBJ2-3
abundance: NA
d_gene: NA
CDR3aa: CASGLGGTDTQYF
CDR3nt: TGTGCTAGTGGTTTGGGCGGAACAGATACGCAGTATTTT

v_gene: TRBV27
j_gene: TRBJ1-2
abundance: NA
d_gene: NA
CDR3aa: CASSPNTGTFADGYTF
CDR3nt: TGTGCCAGTAGTCCCAATACAGGGACATTTGCCGATGGCTACACCTTC

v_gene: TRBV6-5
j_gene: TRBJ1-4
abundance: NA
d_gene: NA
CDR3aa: CASSRTFSTNEKLFF
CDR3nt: TGTGCCAGCAGCCGGACATTCTCAACTAATGAAAAACTGTTTTTT

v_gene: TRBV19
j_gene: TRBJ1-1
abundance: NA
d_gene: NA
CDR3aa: CASSILLRGNTEAFF
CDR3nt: TGTGCCAGTAGTATTCTTCTTAGGGGGAACACTGAAGCTTTCTTT

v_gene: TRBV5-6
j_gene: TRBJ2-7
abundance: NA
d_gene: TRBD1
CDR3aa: CASSQIRQGKAYEQYF
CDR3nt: TGTGCCAGCAGCCAAATTAGACAGGGGAAGGCGTACGAGCAGTACTTC

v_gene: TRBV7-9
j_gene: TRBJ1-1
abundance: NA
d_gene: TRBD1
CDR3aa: CASNPTGRDTEAFF
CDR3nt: TGTGCCAGCAACCCGACAGGGCGTGACACTGAAGCTTTCTTT

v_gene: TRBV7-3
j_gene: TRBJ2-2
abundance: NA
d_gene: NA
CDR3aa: CASSLTRITNTGELFF
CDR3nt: TGTGCCAGCAGCCTGACTCGGATAACGAACACCGGGGAGCTGTTTTTT

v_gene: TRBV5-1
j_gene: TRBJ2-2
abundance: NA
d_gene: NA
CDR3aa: CASDRDGGHGGELFF
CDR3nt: TGCGCCAGCGATCGGGACGGGGGTCATGGCGGGGAGCTGTTTTTT

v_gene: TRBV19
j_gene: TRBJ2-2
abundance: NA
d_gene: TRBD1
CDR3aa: CASQQGANTGELFF
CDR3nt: TGTGCCAGTCAGCAGGGGGCGAACACCGGGGAGCTGTTTTTT

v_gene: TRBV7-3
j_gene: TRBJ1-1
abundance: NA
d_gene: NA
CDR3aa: CASSQMEGNTEAFF
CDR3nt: TGTGCCAGCAGCCAAATGGAGGGGAACACTGAAGCTTTCTTT

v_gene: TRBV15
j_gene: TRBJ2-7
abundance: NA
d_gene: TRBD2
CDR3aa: CATSTSPRGALIYEQYF
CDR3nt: TGTGCCACCAGCACTTCCCCGCGGGGGGCCCTCATCTACGAGCAGTACTTC

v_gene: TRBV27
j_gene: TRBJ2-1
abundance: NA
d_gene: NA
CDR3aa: CASTRDGGSYNEQFF
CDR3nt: TGTGCCAGCACCCGGGATGGCGGGTCGTACAATGAGCAGTTCTTC

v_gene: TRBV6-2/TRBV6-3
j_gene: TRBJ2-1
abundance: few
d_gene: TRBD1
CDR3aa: CASSPPRGRDRGYNEQFF
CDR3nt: TGTGCCAGCAGTCCCCCAAGGGGTAGGGACAGGGGGTACAATGAGCAGTTCTTC

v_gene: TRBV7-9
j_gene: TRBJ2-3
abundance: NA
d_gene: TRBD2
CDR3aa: CASSLVVAGEDTQYF
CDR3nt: TGTGCCAGCAGCTTAGTAGTAGCGGGAGAAGATACGCAGTATTTT

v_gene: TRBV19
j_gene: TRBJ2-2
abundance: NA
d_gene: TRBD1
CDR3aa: CASRPGTENTGELFF
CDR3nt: TGTGCCAGTAGACCTGGGACAGAGAACACCGGGGAGCTGTTTTTT

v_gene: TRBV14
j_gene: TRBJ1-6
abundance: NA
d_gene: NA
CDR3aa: CASSQGGGPNSPLHF
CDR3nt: TGTGCCAGCAGCCAAGGCGGGGGGCCGAATTCACCCCTCCACTTT

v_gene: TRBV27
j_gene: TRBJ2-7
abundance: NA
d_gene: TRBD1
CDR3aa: CASSLGQGDAKYF
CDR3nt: TGTGCCAGCAGTTTGGGACAGGGGGACGCGAAGTACTTC

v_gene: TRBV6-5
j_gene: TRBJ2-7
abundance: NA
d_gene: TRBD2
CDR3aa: CASNLAGSSYEQYF
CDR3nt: TGTGCCAGCAATCTAGCGGGGAGCTCCTACGAGCAGTACTTC

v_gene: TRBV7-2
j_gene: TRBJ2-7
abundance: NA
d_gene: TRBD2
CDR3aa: CASSTSGMYEQYF
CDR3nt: TGTGCCAGCTCTACTAGCGGGATGTACGAGCAGTACTTC

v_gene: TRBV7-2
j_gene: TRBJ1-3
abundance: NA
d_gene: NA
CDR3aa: CASSTGGGPGNTIYF
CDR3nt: TGTGCCAGCAGCACCGGAGGAGGCCCCGGAAACACCATATATTTT

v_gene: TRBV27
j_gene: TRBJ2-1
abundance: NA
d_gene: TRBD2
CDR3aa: CASSLLAAGGNEQFF
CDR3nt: TGTGCCAGCAGTTTATTGGCAGCGGGAGGGAATGAGCAGTTCTTC

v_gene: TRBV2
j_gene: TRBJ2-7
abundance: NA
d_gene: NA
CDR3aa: CASKSYSSYEQYF
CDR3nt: TGTGCCAGCAAGAGTTATAGCTCCTACGAGCAGTACTTC

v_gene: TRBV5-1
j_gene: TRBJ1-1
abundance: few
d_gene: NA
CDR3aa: CASSLSGAPEAFF
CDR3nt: TGCGCCAGCAGCCTTTCAGGGGCCCCTGAAGCTTTCTTT

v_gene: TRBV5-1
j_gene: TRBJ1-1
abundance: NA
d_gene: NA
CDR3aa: CASSWTVNTEAFF
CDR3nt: TGCGCCAGCAGCTGGACAGTGAACACTGAAGCTTTCTTT

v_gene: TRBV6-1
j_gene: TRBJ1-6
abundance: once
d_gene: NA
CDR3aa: CASSDQGQGWDSPLHF
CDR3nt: TGTGCCAGCAGTGATCAAGGGCAGGGATGGGATTCACCCCTCCACTTT

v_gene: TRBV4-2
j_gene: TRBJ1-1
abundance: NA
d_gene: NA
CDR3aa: CASSPYEGRKNTEAFF
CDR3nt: TGTGCCAGCAGCCCATATGAAGGGAGAAAGAACACTGAAGCTTTCTTT

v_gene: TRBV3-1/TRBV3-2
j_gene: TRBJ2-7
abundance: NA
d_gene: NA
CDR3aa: CASSQGALAPTLPYEQYF
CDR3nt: TGTGCCAGCAGCCAAGGGGCACTCGCTCCAACTCTGCCTTACGAGCAGTACTTC

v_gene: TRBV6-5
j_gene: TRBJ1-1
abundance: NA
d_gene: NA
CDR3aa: CASRYEMGGNTEAFF
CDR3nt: TGTGCCAGCAGATACGAGATGGGGGGGAACACTGAAGCTTTCTTT

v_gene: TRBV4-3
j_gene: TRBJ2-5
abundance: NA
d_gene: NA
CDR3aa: CASSQVGAKGPTQYF
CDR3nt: TGCGCCAGCAGCCAAGTGGGGGCCAAGGGTCCGACCCAGTACTTC

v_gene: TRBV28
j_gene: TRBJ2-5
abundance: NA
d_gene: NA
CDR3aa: CASSQQQGHAETQYF
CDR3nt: TGTGCCAGCAGCCAACAACAGGGCCACGCAGAGACCCAGTACTTC

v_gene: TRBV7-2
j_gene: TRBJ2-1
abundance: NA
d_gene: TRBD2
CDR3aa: CASSNSGRAYNEQFF
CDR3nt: TGTGCCAGCAGTAACAGCGGGAGGGCCTACAATGAGCAGTTCTTC